These 22 T cell receptor beta chains originate from one sample sequenced in a study of cytomegalovirus exposure and HLA in healthy donors. Primers for the PCR totalled 60 Vbeta and 13 Jbeta. TCRdb's table, derived via immunoSEQ multiplex PCR, lists solely in-frame clones and lacks some. The sample carries 85,000 to 100,000 clones, approximately 81% recorded once. Sequenced: PBMCs. The receptors shown here come from a girl aged 2 to 10 in good health and CMV-seropositive.

The chain joins TRBV19 to TRBJ2-6; the match to TRBD1 covers 7 bases. This CDR3 is 12 amino acids long. The germline gives CDR1 LNHDA, CDR2 SQIVND (reference sequence). Losses at the gene ends were 6 bases for V and 19 bases for J; bases not matched to a gene: 12. The CDR3 DNA follows: TGTGCCAGTAGCTCGGGACAGTTGGCCGCCACTTTC. Protein: CASSSGQLAATF.

The V gene is TRBV4-1, the J gene TRBJ2-1, with 8 bases fitting TRBD2. The CDR3 spans 16 residues. The V and J ends lost 4 bases and 6 bases, in that order; junction bases with no gene match: 11. Looked up from germline, CDR1 is MGHRA and CDR2 is YSYEKL. CDR3 DNA sequence: TGCGCCAGCAGCCCCACAGGGACTAGTGTTCTCAATGAGCAGTTCTTC. Translating gives CASSPTGTSVLNEQFF.

This chain connects TRBV28 to TRBJ2-7; 10 bases align to TRBD2. Trimming took 8 bases from V and 2 from J; bases not matched to a gene: 3. The CDR3 length is 13 residues. Germline CDR1 reads MDHEN; CDR2 reads SYDVKM. CDR3 sequence: CASGLAVTYEQYF. CDR3 in DNA: TGTGCCAGCGGACTAGCGGTGACCTACGAGCAGTACTTC.

The chain recombines TRBV7-8 with TRBJ2-5; TRBD1 is a possible D gene (5 bases). There are 14 residues in the CDR3. Germline CDR1 reads SGHVS; CDR2 reads FQNEAQ. V lost 5 bases and J lost 5, with 15 bases in between. Here the CDR3 DNA reads TGTGCCAGCAGCCCGCAGGGATTTGTGGAGACCCAGTACTTC. It is translated as CASSPQGFVETQYF.

The chain is built from TRBV29-1 and TRBJ2-3, with D maybe TRBD2 (5 bases). Germline CDR1 SQVTM, CDR2 ANQGSEA. V lost 5 bases, J lost 0 bases, and 12 bases lay in between. There are 14 residues in the CDR3. CDR3 nucleotide sequence: TGCAGCGTTTTGGAGGCTGCAAGCACAGATACGCAGTATTTT. This encodes CSVLEAASTDTQYF.

This clone was detected only a few times. The chain couples TRBV30 to TRBJ2-1; perhaps TRBD2 as D (6 bases). The CDR3 spans 15 residues. Trimming removed 3 bases from V and 9 bases from J, with 21 bases in between. Per the germline V gene, CDR1 is GTSNPN and CDR2 is SVGIG (reference sequence). The CDR3 loop reads CAWSQMGLQVVEQFF. The CDR3 DNA reads TGTGCCTGGAGCCAGATGGGACTTCAGGTGGTTGAGCAGTTCTTC.

Regarding this clone: The same CDR3 can be traced to other DNA sequences in this sample. The chain combines TRBV5-1 with TRBJ2-7; D gene uncertain. The CDR3 is 12 residues long. The V end was cut by 4 bases, the J end by 2 bases, with 7 bases between. Germline values: CDR1 SGHRS, CDR2 YFSETQ. CDR3 sequence reads: CASSLSAYEQYF. CDR3 bases: TGCGCCAGCAGCCTGTCCGCCTACGAGCAGTACTTC.

The chain couples TRBV30 to TRBJ1-1; possibly TRBD1 for D (5 bases). The CDR3 has 14 residues. In germline, CDR1 is GTSNPN, CDR2 SVGIG (reference sequence). Trimming removed 2 bases from V and 1 base from J, with 11 bases in between. The CDR3 DNA sequence: TGTGCCTGGAGTAGGGGACTCCAGAACACTGAAGCTTTCTTT. It specifies CAWSRGLQNTEAFF.

The V call is TRBV9, the J call TRBJ2-7; tentatively, D is TRBD1 (6 bases). Trimming removed 7 bases at V and 0 bases at J, with 14 bases between. The germline gives CDR1 SGDLS, CDR2 YYNGEE. The CDR3 length is 14 residues. CDR3 sequence (DNA): TGTGCCAGCGCCGACAGGTTTGACTCCTACGAGCAGTACTTC. It translates to CASADRFDSYEQYF. The entire variable domain, with the rest obtained from reference TRBV9 and TRBJ2-7, is as follows: DSGVTQTPKHLITATGQRVTLRCSPRSGDLSVYWYQQSLDQGLQFLIQYYNGEERAKGNILERFSAQQFPDLHSELNLSSLELGDSALYFCASADRFDSYEQYFGPGTRLTVT.

The V call is TRBV7-9, the J call TRBJ1-1; 8 nucleotides match TRBD1. Trimming removed 5 bases from V and 3 bases from J; junction bases left unmatched: 5. Germline lookup yields CDR1 SEHNR and CDR2 FQNEAQ (reference sequence). The CDR3 runs to 14 residues. The CDR3 protein is CASSRQGTHTEAFF. The CDR3 DNA is TGTGCCAGCAGCCGACAGGGGACTCACACTGAAGCTTTCTTT.

The chain carries TRBV6-1 and TRBJ1-1; TRBD1 agrees at 8 bases. CDR3 size: 15 residues. V was pared by 6 bases and J by 6 bases, with 12 bases of the junction left unmatched. CDR1 is MNHNS and CDR2 is SASEGT in the germline V gene. The CDR3 loop is CASRKAGTGVSEAFF. In DNA form, the CDR3 reads TGTGCCAGCAGGAAAGCCGGGACAGGCGTATCTGAAGCTTTCTTT.

Worth noting for this clone: Mismatch with germline at one junction end may stem from a read error. The chain has TRBV11-2 and TRBJ2-5; the match to TRBD1 covers 8 bases. The CDR3 contains 15 residues. Per germline, CDR1 SGHAT and CDR2 FQNNGV. In DNA, the CDR3 is TGTGCCAGCAGCTTAGTGGACAGGGAGCAAGGGACCCAGTACTTC. Protein sequence: CASSLVDREQGTQYF.

J is TRBJ2-5 and V is TRBV28, with TRBD2 matching 12 bases. This CDR3 has 15 amino acids. J gave up 5 bases and V 5 bases, and 6 bases lay outside the gene matches. Germline V gene data show CDR1 as MDHEN and CDR2 as SYDVKM. The CDR3 sequence: CASSPRTSGTETQYF. The CDR3 nucleotides read TGTGCCAGCAGTCCCCGGACTAGCGGGACGGAGACCCAGTACTTC.

This clone was found once. In nucleotides, the CDR3 is TGTGCCAGCAGTTCCCAGGGGTTAAACTATGGCTACACCTTC. Amino acid sequence: CASSSQGLNYGYTF. This rearrangement joins TRBV28 to TRBJ1-2, with a tentative D call TRBD1 (6 bases). V was cut by 4 bases and J by 2 bases, with 11 bases left in between. The CDR3 loop spans 14 amino acids. Germline assignment: CDR1 MDHEN and CDR2 SYDVKM.

V gene TRBV9 combines with J gene TRBJ1-4, with D perhaps matching TRBD1 (6 bases). The CDR3 loop spans 17 amino acids. Looked up from germline, CDR1 is SGDLS and CDR2 is YYNGEE. Trimming removed 0 bases from V and 0 bases from J, with 12 bases in between. The CDR3 DNA reads as TGTGCCAGCAGCGTAGGTGGGACACCGTCAACTAATGAAAAACTGTTTTTT. Protein product: CASSVGGTPSTNEKLFF. Drawing the rest from reference TRBV9 and TRBJ1-4, the complete variable domain is DSGVTQTPKHLITATGQRVTLRCSPRSGDLSVYWYQQSLDQGLQFLIQYYNGEERAKGNILERFSAQQFPDLHSELNLSSLELGDSALYFCASSVGGTPSTNEKLFFGSGTQLSVL.

This chain joins TRBV30 and TRBJ1-6; D not certain. Germline V gives CDR1 GTSNPN, CDR2 SVGIG (reference sequence). The V and J ends lost 3 bases and 0 bases respectively, with 9 bases between them. The CDR3 runs 15 residues. CDR3 nucleotide sequence: TGTGCCTGGAGACCGGGTAGCTCCTATAATTCACCCCTCCACTTT. It specifies CAWRPGSSYNSPLHF. The entire variable domain, with the rest obtained from reference TRBV30 and TRBJ1-6, is as follows: SQTIHQWPATLVQPVGSPLSLECTVEGTSNPNLYWYRQAAGRGLQLLFYSVGIGQISSEVPQNLSASRPQDRQFILSSKKLLLSDSGFYLCAWRPGSSYNSPLHFGNGTRLTVT.

The chain couples TRBV29-1 to TRBJ1-5; D ambiguous. This CDR3 spans 12 amino acids. The germline CDR1 and CDR2 sequences are SQVTM and ANQGSEA. V lost 1 base and J 15 bases, leaving 16 bases between the germline ends. The CDR3, as DNA: TGCAGCGTTGAAGGCGCGTCAGGTCCTCGGCATTTT. Its protein is CSVEGASGPRHF.

This chain uses TRBV20-1 with TRBJ2-7; a possible D gene is TRBD2 (5 bases). Germline V gene data show CDR1 as DFQATT and CDR2 as SNEGSKA (reference sequence). Between the trimmed V and J ends, which lost 3 bases and 3 bases, there was a span of 6 bases. The CDR3 extends over 11 amino acids. The CDR3 coding sequence is TGCAGTGCTAGTGGAGGCTACGAGCAGTACTTC. It specifies CSASGGYEQYF.

The rearrangement joins TRBV19 to TRBJ2-1; the D gene is possibly TRBD2 (5 bases). Trimming took 5 bases from V and 6 from J, leaving 8 bases between them. CDR1 is LNHDA, CDR2 SQIVND, per germline (reference sequence). The CDR3 is 12 amino acids. CDR3: CASSPTSNEQFF. CDR3 DNA: TGTGCCAGTAGTCCCACTAGCAATGAGCAGTTCTTC.

The chain recombines TRBV4-2 with TRBJ2-3; 13 bases align to TRBD2. The CDR3 extends over 17 amino acids. The V and J ends lost 3 bases and 4 bases, in that order; junction bases with no gene match: 7. The germline CDR1 and CDR2 sequences are LGHNA and YNFKEQ. The CDR3 loop reads CASSHRGTSGDSDTQYF. CDR3 DNA: TGTGCCAGCAGCCATCGCGGGACTAGCGGGGATTCAGATACGCAGTATTTT.

Only a few counts were recorded for this clone. The rearrangement uses TRBV30 and TRBJ1-1; weak D call: TRBD1 (5 bases). Deletions cut 5 bases from V and 1 base from J, with 11 bases between. CDR3 length: 13 amino acids. Germline CDR1 is GTSNPN and CDR2 is SVGIG (reference sequence). As DNA, the CDR3 is TGTGCCTGGCTACGACAGCAGAACACTGAAGCTTTCTTT. It specifies CAWLRQQNTEAFF.

This clone was detected only once. The V and J genes are TRBV19 and TRBJ1-5; no clear D gene. The germline V gene encodes CDR1 LNHDA and CDR2 SQIVND (reference sequence). Between the trimmed V and J ends, which lost 2 bases and 6 bases, there was a span of 8 bases. There are 13 residues in the CDR3. In nucleotides, the CDR3 is TGTGCCAGTAGTATATCGGAGGGTCAGCCCCAGCATTTT. Its protein product is CASSISEGQPQHF. Supplemented by reference TRBV19 and TRBJ1-5, the full variable domain reads DGGITQSPKYLFRKEGQNVTLSCEQNLNHDAMYWYRQDPGQGLRLIYYSQIVNDFQKGDIAEGYSVSREKKESFPLTVTSAQKNPTAFYLCASSISEGQPQHFGDGTRLSIL.